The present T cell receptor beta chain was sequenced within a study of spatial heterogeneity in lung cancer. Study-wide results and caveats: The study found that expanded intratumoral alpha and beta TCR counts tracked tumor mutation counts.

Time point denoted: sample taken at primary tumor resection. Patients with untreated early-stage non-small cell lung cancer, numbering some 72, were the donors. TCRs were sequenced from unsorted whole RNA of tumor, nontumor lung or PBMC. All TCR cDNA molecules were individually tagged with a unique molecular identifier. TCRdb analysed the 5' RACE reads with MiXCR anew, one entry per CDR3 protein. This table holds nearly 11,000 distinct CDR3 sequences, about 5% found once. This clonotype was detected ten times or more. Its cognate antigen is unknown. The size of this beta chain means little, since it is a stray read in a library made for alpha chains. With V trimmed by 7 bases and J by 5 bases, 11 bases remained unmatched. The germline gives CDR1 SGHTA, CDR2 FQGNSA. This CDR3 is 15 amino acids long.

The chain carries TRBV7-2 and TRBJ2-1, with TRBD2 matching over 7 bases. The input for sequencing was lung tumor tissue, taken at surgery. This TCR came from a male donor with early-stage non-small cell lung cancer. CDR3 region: CASTDWTSDNNEQFF. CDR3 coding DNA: TGTGCCAGCACCGACTGGACTAGTGACAACAATGAGCAGTTCTTC.